The next 21 T cell receptor beta chains were all read from a single sample in a study of blood T cells in healthy people across ages (dated by TCRdb to the mid-2010s). The library relied on 5' RACE. Data came from an Illumina HiSeq 2500. The second PCR ran for roughly 6 to 11 cycles and used a J-beta primer mix along with a sample-barcoded 5' primer. In TCRdb, the public reads were trimmed at Q25 with fastp and aligned with MiXCR, with productive beta chains retained. Identical CDR3 protein sequences are pooled into one entry, listed with their most common genes and DNA. The sample table lists fewer than 1.5 million distinct CDR3 sequences, roughly 45% of them with a count of one. The top ten hold 7.9% of the sample. The sequencing input was blood. The receptors stem from a woman aged 18 to 35 in good health.

This sequence joins TRBV18 and TRBJ1-1; D not certain. The V gene's germline CDR1 is KGHSH and CDR2 LQKENI. The CDR3 loop spans 15 amino acids. The germline V and J ends were trimmed by 0 bases and 2 bases, with 10 bases remaining between them. The CDR3 region has the DNA TGTGCCAGCTCACCACCGTTTGCAGGAAACACTGAAGCTTTCTTT. Translated, it gives CASSPPFAGNTEAFF. The entire variable domain, with the rest obtained from reference TRBV18 and TRBJ1-1, is as follows: NAGVMQNPRHLVRRRGQEARLRCSPMKGHSHVYWYRQLPEEGLKFMVYLQKENIIDESGMPKERFSAEFPKEGPSILRIQQVVRGDSAAYFCASSPPFAGNTEAFFGQGTRLTVV.

This clonotype was seen ten or more times. The V gene is TRBV18, the J gene TRBJ1-1; D is uncertain. The CDR3 sequence is 14 residues long. From germline, CDR1 is KGHSH and CDR2 LQKENI. Trimming took 2 bases from V and 5 from J, leaving 12 bases between them. The CDR3: CASSPGVGDTEAFF. Written as DNA, the CDR3 is TGTGCCAGCTCACCAGGGGTGGGAGATACTGAAGCTTTCTTT.

This clonotype was observed at least ten times. The chain is built from TRBV20-1 and TRBJ1-2; 7 bases match TRBD1. The CDR3 has 14 amino acids. The V gene's germline CDR1 is DFQATT and CDR2 SNEGSKA (reference sequence). With V trimmed by 1 base and J by 4 bases, 6 bases remained unmatched. The CDR3 region is CSARGQQGVYGYTF. The CDR3 DNA sequence: TGCAGTGCTAGAGGCCAGCAGGGGGTCTATGGCTACACCTTC.

The rearrangement joins TRBV12-3 or TRBV12-4 to TRBJ1-4, with a possible D match to TRBD1 (6 bases). CDR3 length: 15 amino acids. Trimming took off 6 bases at V and 5 bases at J, with 16 bases between the two ends. Written as DNA, the CDR3 is TGTGCCAGCAGGGAGGGGGGCAGGTCAAATGAAAAACTGTTTTTT. It codes for CASREGGRSNEKLFF.

The CDR3 coding sequence is TGTGCCAGCAGCCCCTCGACGTCCTACAATGAGCAGTTCTTC. As protein: CASSPSTSYNEQFF. The genes are TRBV11-1 and TRBJ2-1, with D unclear. CDR3 length: 14 amino acids. Trimming removed 5 bases at V and 1 base at J, with 9 bases between. Germline V CDR1 and CDR2: SGHAT, FQDESV (reference sequence).

This clonotype was observed a few times. The rearrangement uses TRBV27 and TRBJ2-1; D may correspond to TRBD1 or TRBD2 (6 bases each). V was clipped by 5 bases and J by 6 bases, with 14 bases between them. This CDR3 comprises 14 residues. The germline V gene has CDR1 MNHEY and CDR2 SMNVEV (reference sequence). CDR3 residues: CASSRGGWGNEQFF. The CDR3 coding sequence is TGTGCCAGCAGTAGAGGGGGGTGGGGCAATGAGCAGTTCTTC.

This sequence joins TRBV18 and TRBJ2-1; the match to TRBD2 covers 12 bases. V lost 5 bases, J lost 7 bases, and 9 bases stayed unmatched. CDR3 length: 16 amino acids. The germline V gene encodes CDR1 KGHSH and CDR2 LQKENI. The CDR3 nucleotides read TGTGCCAGCTCAGTCGGACTAGCGGGAAAAGTGAATGAGCAGTTCTTC. Translating it yields CASSVGLAGKVNEQFF.

The chain combines TRBV12-3 or TRBV12-4 with TRBJ2-2, with unresolved D. The germline V and J ends were trimmed by 10 bases and 4 bases, with 10 bases remaining between them. This CDR3 contains 12 residues. This chain's CDR3 is CATDRVTGELFF. CDR3 nucleotide sequence: TGTGCCACCGATCGAGTCACCGGGGAGCTGTTTTTT.

The chain couples TRBV25-1 to TRBJ1-2, with D possibly TRBD1 on 6 matching bases. Germline values: CDR1 MGHDK, CDR2 SYGVNS. V was cut by 3 bases and J by 4 bases, with 12 bases left in between. The length of the CDR3 is 14 residues. The CDR3 DNA follows: TGTGCCAGCAGTGAGCGCCAGGACAGCTATGGCTACACCTTC. Encoded protein: CASSERQDSYGYTF.

This clonotype has more than one count but fewer than ten. V gene TRBV14 combines with J gene TRBJ2-5, with TRBD1 as a possible D gene (5 bases). The J call may be incorrect, as the DNA end agrees better with TRBJ2-7. Per the germline V gene, CDR1 is SGHDN and CDR2 is FVKESK. CDR3 length: 13 residues. The CDR3 nucleotides are TGTGCCAGCAGCCCGCAGGGAAACCGCGAGCAGTACTTC. This translates into CASSPQGNREQYF.

The CDR3 sequence: CASSLYRVGASSSYNEQFF. The CDR3 region has the DNA TGCGCCAGCAGCTTATACAGGGTTGGGGCCTCTAGCTCCTACAATGAGCAGTTCTTC. The rearrangement joins TRBV5-1 to TRBJ2-1, with TRBD1 as a possible D gene (6 bases). This CDR3 has 19 residues. The V end was cut by 2 bases, the J end by 0 bases, with 21 bases between. Germline assignment: CDR1 SGHRS and CDR2 YFSETQ.

J is TRBJ1-2 and V is TRBV27; TRBD1 matches at 8 bases. The length of the CDR3 is 15 residues. Per the germline V gene, CDR1 is MNHEY and CDR2 is SMNVEV (reference sequence). V was clipped by 2 bases and J by 4 bases; unmatched bases: 6. CDR3 sequence (DNA): TGTGCCAGCAGTTTAGGTCAGGGGGCTAGCTATGGCTACACCTTC. Encoded protein: CASSLGQGASYGYTF.

The V gene is TRBV24-1, the J gene TRBJ1-2, with D perhaps matching TRBD1 (6 bases). The CDR3 covers 15 residues. V dropped 3 bases and J dropped 6 bases, with 16 bases sitting between them. CDR1 and CDR2 from the germline V gene are KGHDR and SFDVKD. CDR3 DNA sequence: TGTGCCACCAGTGATCAACAGGGAATGGAGGATGGCTACACCTTC. It yields the protein CATSDQQGMEDGYTF.

This chain connects TRBV20-1 to TRBJ2-3; 7 bases line up with TRBD1. V shed 3 bases, J shed 0 bases, and the junction held 3 bases outside the gene matches. The CDR3 is made up of 14 amino acids. The germline gives CDR1 DFQATT, CDR2 SNEGSKA (reference sequence). The CDR3 loop is CSASKGASTDTQYF. For the CDR3, the DNA is TGCAGTGCTAGTAAGGGGGCTAGCACAGATACGCAGTATTTT.

This clonotype was seen only a few times. The chain links TRBV6-5 to TRBJ1-1, with unresolved D. Between the trimmed V and J ends, which lost 0 bases and 8 bases, there was a span of 13 bases. The CDR3 is made up of 14 amino acids. Germline lookup yields CDR1 MNHEY and CDR2 SVGAGI. The CDR3 sequence is CASSYSMGGSEAFF. The DNA for the CDR3 is TGTGCCAGCAGTTACTCGATGGGAGGATCAGAAGCTTTCTTT.

The rearrangement uses TRBV5-1 and TRBJ1-2; D possibly corresponds to TRBD1 (5 bases). V lost 4 bases, J lost 6 bases, and 10 bases lay in between. Germline CDR1 SGHRS, CDR2 YFSETQ. CDR3 length equals 12 residues. The CDR3 DNA is TGCGCCAGCAGCCCGGCGGGGGATGGCTACACCTTC. This codes for CASSPAGDGYTF.

This chain links TRBV25-1 with TRBJ1-2; D is perhaps TRBD1 (5 bases). This CDR3 has 16 residues. Germline CDR1 reads MGHDK; CDR2 reads SYGVNS. V was cut by 5 bases and J by 3 bases, with 19 bases left in between. The CDR3 here is CASSPLGGRGDYGYTF. The CDR3 coding sequence is TGTGCCAGCAGTCCGCTTGGGGGACGGGGAGACTATGGCTACACCTTC.

The gene calls are TRBV14 and TRBJ1-6; D not resolved. Germline V gene lookup returns CDR1 SGHDN and CDR2 FVKESK. The CDR3 is 16 residues long. V lost 0 bases to trimming and J lost 7 bases, with 13 bases between them. Here the CDR3 reads CASSQDKGKKNSPLHF. As DNA, the CDR3 is TGTGCCAGCAGCCAAGATAAGGGAAAGAAGAATTCACCCCTCCACTTT.

The rearrangement uses TRBV9 and TRBJ1-2; 9 bases align to TRBD1. The CDR3 contains 14 residues. Trimming cost V 2 bases and J 4 bases; bases outside gene matches: 3. Germline loops: CDR1 SGDLS, CDR2 YYNGEE. Here the CDR3 DNA reads TGTGCCAGCAGCGTGGACAGGGGATCCTATGGCTACACCTTC. Protein product: CASSVDRGSYGYTF.

CDR3 residues: CASSPTRSQETQYF. As DNA, the CDR3 is TGTGCCAGCTCACCGACTAGATCCCAAGAGACCCAGTACTTC. The chain has TRBV18 and TRBJ2-5, with TRBD2 as a possible D gene (6 bases). Trimming removed 3 bases from V and 1 base from J, with 9 bases in between. CDR3 length: 14 residues. Germline V lookup: CDR1 KGHSH, CDR2 LQKENI.

There are a few counts of this clonotype. The chain combines TRBV5-1 with TRBJ2-7; D possibly corresponds to TRBD1 (6 bases). Germline assignment: CDR1 SGHRS and CDR2 YFSETQ. V was clipped by 4 bases and J by 4 bases, with 21 bases between them. The CDR3 runs to 16 residues. The chain's CDR3 is CASSEGPGALVYEQYF. The CDR3 DNA sequence: TGCGCCAGCAGCGAAGGACCAGGGGCCTTGGTTTACGAGCAGTACTTC.